This entry is about one T cell receptor beta chain. Its matching antigen is unknown. The assay that was used to sequence DNA from cultured CD4+ T cells was the Oncomine TCR Beta short-read assay. Using its own MiXCR run on the PCR reads, TCRdb lists one record per CDR3 protein. Of under 3,500 distinct CDR3 sequences in the sample, 80% were seen once. The length of the CDR3 is 14 residues. V lost 9 bases and J lost 0, with 12 bases in between. The germline V gene has CDR1 LNHDA and CDR2 SQIVND (reference sequence). This entry comes from a study of vaccination and CD4 T cells after COVID-19. Study-wide background: Collection of post-vaccine samples followed dose two by a median approximately 76 days, spanning a range of 14 to 241. Stimulation of the cells used overlapping spike peptide pools from SARS-CoV-2 and from the common cold coronaviruses HCoV-NL63, HCoV-OC43 and HCoV-229E. Each control was exposed to a CEFX pool, an HIV-1 Nef pool, or no peptide at all.

The sample's treatment: roughly 11-day PBMC culture with coronavirus spike peptide pools or control peptides (ViraFEST assay). Input material: CD4+ T cells from blood, cultured in vitro. V and J are TRBV19 and TRBJ1-3; D is uncertain. This TCR was recovered from a human donor who had recovered from COVID-19. CDR3 coding DNA: TGTGCCAGCAGGACTACAGCCTCTGGAAACACCATATATTTT. Amino acid sequence: CASRTTASGNTIYF.